These T cell receptor beta chains were read from a single sample in a study of T cells in Graves' hyperthyroidism and ophthalmopathy. From the multiplex PCR reads, TCRdb called clonotypes with MiXCR, one entry per CDR3 protein. The sample includes some 490,000 distinct CDR3 sequences, approximately 23% of them seen just once. The source material was blood. These receptors originate from a woman in her 70s with Graves' ophthalmopathy. Both conserved end residues are part of each CDR3. A D gene is named only where the DNA matches it firmly. Expanded clones get a size class; other rows say once, few or many, or leave the size out.

>NA|TRBD2|TRBJ2-1|TRBV30
TGTGCCTGGAGTGAAGGACTAGCGCGAGCTCCGAAGAATGAGCAGTTCTTC
CAWSEGLARAPKNEQFF
>NA|TRBD1|TRBJ2-7|TRBV28
TGTGCCAGCGGGCTTGTGGACGGGACAGGGTATAGTGCCGAGCAGTACTTC
CASGLVDGTGYSAEQYF
>few|NA|TRBJ1-1|TRBV6-2/TRBV6-3
TGTGCCAGCAGTCCAACAGGAGCCAACACTGAAGCTTTCTTT
CASSPTGANTEAFF
>NA|TRBD2|TRBJ2-3|TRBV12-3/TRBV12-4
TGTGCCAGCTCGTTAGCGGGGGTTGATACGCAGTATTTT
CASSLAGVDTQYF
>NA|NA|TRBJ2-3|TRBV29-1
TGCAGCGTTGAAAGGGAGCGAAGACGAGGGGATACGCAGTATTTT
CSVERERRRGDTQYF
>NA|NA|TRBJ1-2|TRBV7-2
TGTGCCAGCAGCTTATATCGGGGGGGACTCCTGTACGATGGCTACACCTTC
CASSLYRGGLLYDGYTF
>few|NA|TRBJ2-5|TRBV6-1
TGTGCCAGCAGTGGAGGGCACCGCCAAGAGACCCAGTACTTC
CASSGGHRQETQYF
>many|NA|TRBJ2-3|TRBV20-1
TGCAGTGCTAGGAGTGTCCAGGGAGATACAGATACGCAGTATTTT
CSARSVQGDTDTQYF
>NA|TRBD1|TRBJ1-6|TRBV6-1
TGTGCCAGCACCCTTACAGGGGGTGATTCACCCCTCCACTTT
CASTLTGGDSPLHF
>NA|NA|TRBJ2-7|TRBV13
TGTGCCAGCAGCTTAAGGGGCCGCTCCTACGAGCAGTACTTC
CASSLRGRSYEQYF
>NA|NA|TRBJ1-1|TRBV30
TGTGCCTGGAGTGTATATGCCCTCCCCTGGGCTGAAGCTTTCTTT
CAWSVYALPWAEAFF
>NA|TRBD2|TRBJ2-7|TRBV12-3/TRBV12-4
TGTGCCAGCCTGTTTAGCGGGAGGGCCTACGAGCAGTACTTC
CASLFSGRAYEQYF
>NA|NA|TRBJ1-2|TRBV28
TGTGCCAGCAGTCTGGGAGGGAGCTACACCTTC
CASSLGGSYTF
>NA|NA|TRBJ2-5|TRBV18
TGTGCCAGCTCCCTCAACGTCGGACGGCGGGAGACCCAGTACTTC
CASSLNVGRRETQYF
>few|NA|TRBJ2-3|TRBV5-6
TGTGCCAGCAGCCGTCAAGCGGCCCTAGGGACAGATACGCAGTATTTT
CASSRQAALGTDTQYF
>NA|TRBD1|TRBJ2-7|TRBV6-2/TRBV6-3
TGTGCCAGCAGGGCGGGACAGGGAGTCCACGAGCAGTACTTC
CASRAGQGVHEQYF